This TCR beta chain appears in the sequencing data of a study of T cells in women clearing cervical HPV infection. Study overall: Women with histologically confirmed HPV16-related CIN3 or worse, 2 with invasive cancer, served as cases. Study-wide results and limits: TRBV6-7 abundance was lower in cases than controls (0.11% versus 0.16%). Effector/memory and HPV-specific T cells were not isolated, and association timing is unknown.

Remarks on this clone: Antigen: not known. The CDR3 is cut off 3 residues early in the read; its end comes from the germline J gene.

This table comes from immunoSEQ multiplex PCR, and its TCRdb copy is limited to in-frame clones, with some not included. In all, the sample yields approximately 35,000 clones. V lost 2 bases and J 2 bases, leaving 16 bases between the germline ends. Germline V gene data show CDR1 as DFQATT and CDR2 as SNEGSKA (reference sequence). The CDR3 spans 17 residues. The receptor was isolated from a woman between 18 and 70 years old with a cervical HPV16 infection that either progressed to CIN3+ or cleared (not recorded which). The chain links TRBV20-1 to TRBJ1-6; D may be TRBD1 (5 bases). Sequenced: blood buffy coat. CDR3 DNA, as far as it was read: TGCAGTGCTAGACCCCGGGAAGGCAGGGCCTATAATTCACCC. Amino acids: CSARPREGRAYNSP. The complete CDR3 protein is CSARPREGRAYNSPLHF.